The sequence of this T cell receptor beta chain was determined in a study of graft-versus-host responses after intestinal transplantation. The wider study: Every recipient underwent anti-thymocyte globulin induction, then tacrolimus and steroids for three to four years. Study observations and caveats: Early post-transplant HvG declines were associated with peak circulating GvH clone levels. When patients had graft-donor T cell macrochimerism, their allografts held high graft-versus-host to host-versus-graft clonal ratios. Recipient marrow held GvH clones, some first seen in ileum or blood.

Measured with immunoSEQ multiplex PCR; TCRdb has only the in-frame clones, and not every one. The table records 95,000 to 150,000 clones, about 95% of them present only once. A remark on this clone: Its target is not known.

J lost 5 bases, V lost 6 bases, and 11 bases had no gene match. Germline V gene lookup returns CDR1 MNHEY and CDR2 SMNVEV (reference sequence). The CDR3 extends over 15 amino acids. The specimen comprised unstimulated CD8+ T cells sorted from spleen or lymph node cells, sampled before intestinal transplant. The source is a human donor who received an intestinal transplant. The chain links TRBV27 to TRBJ2-7, with TRBD2 matching over 9 bases. CDR3 amino acids: CASRLTWTSANEQYF. The DNA of the CDR3 is TGTGCCAGCAGGCTTACTTGGACTAGCGCGAACGAGCAGTACTTC.